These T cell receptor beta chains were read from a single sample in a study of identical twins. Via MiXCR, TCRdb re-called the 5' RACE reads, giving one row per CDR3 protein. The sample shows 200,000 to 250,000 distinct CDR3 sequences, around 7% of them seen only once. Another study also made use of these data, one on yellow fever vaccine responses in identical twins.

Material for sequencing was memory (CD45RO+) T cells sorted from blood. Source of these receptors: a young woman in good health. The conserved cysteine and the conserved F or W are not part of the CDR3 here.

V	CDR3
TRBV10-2	ASSEVRTDTQY
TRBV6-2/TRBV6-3	ASSDGQANTGELF
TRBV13	ASSLGPRQGLAKNIQY
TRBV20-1	SARKVASGPYEQY
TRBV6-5	ASSYSPAGQGYGYT
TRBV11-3	ASSSRGPSYNEQF
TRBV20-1	SATDQGYEQY
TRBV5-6	ASSLVHTNTEAF
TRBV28	ASRTGRSYEQY
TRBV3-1	ASSPLDSSSGNTIY
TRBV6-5	ASSLSRAWDEQY
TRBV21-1	ASSKWGQGCSYNSPLH
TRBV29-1	SGSDGLAGAHNEQF
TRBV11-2	ASSLGWGQGFPGAF